Following are 27 T cell receptor beta chains from one sample sequenced in a study of PD-1 blockade in classical Hodgkin lymphoma. Produced via immunoSEQ multiplex PCR; TCRdb's table is partial and in-frame only. This repertoire shows under 40,000 clones, 77% found once; its top ten account for roughly 9.8%. Time point specified: cycle 4 day 1 (C4D1), after less than 7 weeks of nivolumab. Every patient relapsed after autologous stem cell transplantation, and brentuximab vedotin exposure varied. Specimen: peripheral blood mononuclear cells (PBMCs), collected before the fourth cycle of nivolumab. These receptors all stem from a human donor with classical Hodgkin lymphoma.

The V call is TRBV16, the J call TRBJ2-1; 8 bases align to TRBD2. In germline, CDR1 is KGHSY, CDR2 FQNENV. The CDR3 totals 16 residues. The J segment lost 6 bases and the V segment lost 0 bases, leaving 7 bases of the junction unmatched. CDR3 nucleotides: TGTGCCAGCAGCCAATCATCGGGGCGGGGGGTCAATGAGCAGTTCTTC. Translated: CASSQSSGRGVNEQFF. The variable domain in full, completed from reference TRBV16 and TRBJ2-1, reads GEEVAQTPKHLVRGEGQKAKLYCAPIKGHSYVFWYQQVLKNEFKFLISFQNENVFDETGMPKERFSAKCLPNSPCSLEIQATKLEDSAVYFCASSQSSGRGVNEQFFGPGTRLTVL.

The rearrangement joins TRBV6-5 to TRBJ1-2; maybe TRBD1 (5 bases). The V end lost 2 bases, the J end lost 8 bases, and 18 bases lay between the germline ends. CDR1 is MNHEY and CDR2 is SVGAGI in the germline V gene. The CDR3 runs 15 residues. Written as DNA, the CDR3 is TGTGCCAGCAGTTACGGGATGAGGGGAGAGGACGGCTACACCTTC. It specifies CASSYGMRGEDGYTF.

This clone came up a few times. The chain is built from TRBV7-9 and TRBJ1-2; no clear D. Germline CDR1 is SEHNR and CDR2 is FQNEAQ (reference sequence). Deletions cut 1 base from V and 5 bases from J, with 8 bases between. The CDR3 runs to 13 residues. The CDR3 protein is CASSLDSAYGYTF. In nucleotides, the CDR3 is TGTGCCAGCAGCTTAGACAGTGCTTATGGCTACACCTTC.

The chain combines TRBV7-2 with TRBJ1-2, with TRBD1 identical over 7 bases. Germline lookup yields CDR1 SGHTA and CDR2 FQGNSA. After removal of 1 base from V and 5 bases from J, the junction contained 7 bases not matched to a gene. CDR3 length: 15 residues. The CDR3 DNA is TGTGCCAGCAGCTTAGGGGGACAGACACCATATGGCTACACCTTC. It encodes CASSLGGQTPYGYTF.

V and J are TRBV11-2 and TRBJ2-5; 7 nucleotides match TRBD2. V lost 0 bases, J lost 2 bases, and 3 bases stayed unmatched. Germline assignment: CDR1 SGHAT and CDR2 FQNNGV. The CDR3 has 15 amino acids. CDR3 in amino acids: CASSLDRGEQETQYF. Written as DNA, the CDR3 is TGTGCCAGCAGCTTAGATCGGGGGGAACAAGAGACCCAGTACTTC.

This clone was seen a single time. The chain recombines TRBV9 with TRBJ2-2; no clear D gene. The germline V and J ends were trimmed by 0 bases and 4 bases, with 13 bases remaining between them. CDR3 length: 16 amino acids. Germline-derived CDR1 and CDR2 are SGDLS and YYNGEE. In nucleotides, the CDR3 is TGTGCCAGCAGCGTAGTCTGGGGTTGGGGCACCGGGGAGCTGTTTTTT. It translates to CASSVVWGWGTGELFF.

The chain carries TRBV7-2 and TRBJ2-1; D possibly corresponds to TRBD2 (6 bases). V was cut by 4 bases and J by 2 bases, with 12 bases left in between. The germline gives CDR1 SGHTA, CDR2 FQGNSA. The CDR3 loop spans 15 amino acids. The CDR3 loop reads CASSSGDFAYNEQFF. The CDR3 nucleotides are TGTGCCAGCAGCTCGGGGGACTTTGCCTACAATGAGCAGTTCTTC.

The V and J genes are TRBV29-1 and TRBJ1-1; 9 bases match TRBD1. CDR1 SQVTM and CDR2 ANQGSEA come from the germline V gene. The CDR3 is 16 amino acids. After removal of 4 bases from V and 4 bases from J, the junction contained 13 bases not matched to a gene. This chain's CDR3 is CSVVPTTGGFSTEAFF. CDR3 nucleotides: TGCAGCGTTGTCCCCACCACAGGGGGCTTTAGCACTGAAGCTTTCTTT.

Written as DNA, the CDR3 is TGTGCAAGTCGCTCGGGACTAGCGGGGGGACCTAGCACAGATACGCAGTATTTT. Protein: CASRSGLAGGPSTDTQYF. V gene TRBV12-2 combines with J gene TRBJ2-3; TRBD2, the table's D call, lacks a check against the DNA. TRBV12-2 is given as a pseudogene. The CDR3 is 18 residues long.

This clone was recorded a few times. The chain is built from TRBV29-1 and TRBJ1-1, with D possibly matching TRBD1 (6 bases). Germline V gene lookup returns CDR1 SQVTM and CDR2 ANQGSEA. The CDR3 spans 13 residues. V was pared by 6 bases and J by 5 bases, with 16 bases between. The CDR3 reads CSVATGLSTEAFF. The CDR3 nucleotides are TGCAGCGTGGCAACAGGGCTATCAACTGAAGCTTTCTTT.

This chain connects TRBV5-8 to TRBJ2-7; 7 bases match TRBD1. V gave up 2 bases and J gave up 1 base; unmatched junction bases: 9. Germline CDR1 reads SGHTS; CDR2 reads YDEGEE. There are 16 residues in the CDR3. Here the CDR3 DNA reads TGTGCCAGCAGCTTATACAGGGGCGTAGAGTCCTACGAGCAGTACTTC. It yields the protein CASSLYRGVESYEQYF.

The chain links TRBV7-9 to TRBJ1-3; no definite D call. Germline values: CDR1 SEHNR, CDR2 FQNEAQ (reference sequence). CDR3 length: 15 amino acids. Trimming stripped 2 bases from V and 8 bases from J, with 16 bases between. CDR3 bases: TGTGCCAGCAGCTTAAGTGGCATTAAAGGGCACACCATATATTTT. Its protein product is CASSLSGIKGHTIYF.

The rearrangement joins TRBV4-2 to TRBJ2-2; TRBD2 aligns across 9 bases. The CDR3 covers 20 residues. Germline V gene data show CDR1 as LGHNA and CDR2 as YNFKEQ. J was trimmed by 2 bases and V by 1 base; bases with no gene match: 14. Here the CDR3 reads CASSQVGFVAGENNTGELFF. CDR3 DNA: TGTGCCAGCAGCCAAGTTGGTTTCGTAGCGGGGGAAAACAACACCGGGGAGCTGTTTTTT.

V gene TRBV7-2 combines with J gene TRBJ2-7; the match to TRBD1 covers 10 bases. After removal of 4 bases from V and 4 bases from J, the junction contained 10 bases not matched to a gene. Germline V gene data show CDR1 as SGHTA and CDR2 as FQGNSA. The CDR3 is made up of 16 amino acids. CDR3 DNA sequence: TGTGCCAGCAGCTCGGAACTTGGACAGGGGGAGTACGAGCAGTACTTC. Amino acids: CASSSELGQGEYEQYF.

The genes are TRBV7-3 and TRBJ2-2; tentative D call: TRBD1 (5 bases). From germline, CDR1 is SGHTA and CDR2 FQGTGA. This CDR3 region has 12 residues. The V and J ends lost 5 bases and 7 bases respectively, with 8 bases between them. CDR3 protein: CASSLQGGELFF. The CDR3 nucleotides are TGTGCCAGCAGCCTGCAGGGCGGGGAGCTGTTTTTT.

The chain links TRBV6-5 to TRBJ1-6; 10 nucleotides match TRBD1. Per the germline V gene, CDR1 is MNHEY and CDR2 is SVGAGI. The V gene end was trimmed by 0 bases and the J gene end by 7 bases; junction bases not matched to a gene: 0. CDR3 length equals 15 residues. CDR3 in amino acids: CASSYSGQGNSPLHF. The CDR3 region has the DNA TGTGCCAGCAGTTACTCGGGACAGGGGAATTCACCCCTCCACTTT.

The chain recombines TRBV29-1 with TRBJ1-2, with 8 positions matching TRBD1. Germline CDR1 and CDR2: SQVTM and ANQGSEA. The CDR3 spans 13 residues. The V gene end was trimmed by 3 bases and the J gene end by 3 bases; junction bases not matched to a gene: 3. CDR3 region: CSVEDREDYGYTF. CDR3 nucleotides: TGCAGCGTTGAGGACAGGGAAGACTATGGCTACACCTTC.

The chain uses TRBV11-2 and TRBJ1-2, with TRBD1 matching over 9 bases. The CDR3 runs 17 residues. Trimming removed 3 bases from V and 3 bases from J; junction bases left unmatched: 11. In germline, CDR1 is SGHAT, CDR2 FQNNGV. The CDR3 loop is CASSFKARDRAYYGYTF. The CDR3 DNA follows: TGTGCCAGCAGCTTTAAGGCCCGGGACAGGGCTTACTATGGCTACACCTTC.

The genes are TRBV14 and TRBJ2-1; 8 positions agree with TRBD2. CDR3 length equals 18 residues. Germline V gives CDR1 SGHDN, CDR2 FVKESK. J was trimmed by 2 bases and V by 2 bases; bases with no gene match: 11. The CDR3 is CASSQRGGFLVAYNEQFF. In nucleotides, the CDR3 is TGTGCCAGCAGCCAACGCGGGGGGTTCTTGGTCGCCTACAATGAGCAGTTCTTC.

The V and J genes are TRBV4-3 and TRBJ1-2, with D hard to call. The CDR3 totals 12 residues. Trimming shortened V by 0 bases and J by 5 bases, and 4 bases separated the two germline ends. Germline CDR1 and CDR2: LGHNA and YSLEER. CDR3 DNA: TGCGCCAGCAGCCAAGATCGGTATGGCTACACCTTC. It yields the protein CASSQDRYGYTF.

DNA for the CDR3: TGTGCCAGCAGTGAAAGGTTTCTTAAGATAAATGAAAAACTGTTTTTT. It yields the protein CASSERFLKINEKLFF. The chain combines TRBV6-1 with TRBJ1-4; D gene unclear. V lost 2 bases, J lost 5 bases, and 15 bases lay in between. This CDR3 is built from 16 residues. Germline V CDR1 and CDR2: MNHNS, SASEGT.

V usage is TRBV7-9 and J usage is TRBJ2-1, with a weak D call TRBD2 (7 bases). V was pared by 0 bases and J by 6 bases, with 12 bases between. Looked up from germline, CDR1 is SEHNR and CDR2 is FQNEAQ (reference sequence). The CDR3 is 15 residues long. The CDR3 sequence: CASSLAGGRPNEQFF. For the CDR3, the DNA is TGTGCCAGCAGCTTAGCGGGGGGGCGTCCCAATGAGCAGTTCTTC.

The J gene is TRBJ1-1, the V gene TRBV27, with D hard to call. The V end was cut by 5 bases, the J end by 4 bases, with 8 bases between. The CDR3 runs 12 residues. Germline values: CDR1 MNHEY, CDR2 SMNVEV (reference sequence). The CDR3 is CASSTVGTEAFF. The CDR3, as DNA: TGTGCCAGCAGTACAGTCGGCACTGAAGCTTTCTTT.

The rearrangement joins TRBV7-9 to TRBJ1-1, with 10 bases lining up with TRBD1. Germline values: CDR1 SEHNR, CDR2 FQNEAQ (reference sequence). The trim removed 6 bases at V and 7 bases at J, leaving 14 bases unmatched. The CDR3 has 16 amino acids. For the CDR3, the DNA is TGTGCCAGCAGGCGACAGGGGGCTTCTACTTATGGTGAAGCTTTCTTT. Protein product: CASRRQGASTYGEAFF.

This rearrangement joins TRBV6-1 to TRBJ2-5; possible D gene TRBD2, 6 bases. The V gene lost 0 bases and the J gene lost 6 bases, with 14 bases spanning the gap. The CDR3 contains 15 residues. Germline lookup yields CDR1 MNHNS and CDR2 SASEGT. The CDR3 DNA reads as TGTGCCAGCAGTGAAGCCGGCAGTCGGGGGAAGACCCAGTACTTC. It codes for CASSEAGSRGKTQYF.

The gene calls are TRBV27 and TRBJ1-2; 9 positions agree with TRBD1. The J segment lost 6 bases and the V segment lost 5 bases, leaving 10 bases of the junction unmatched. This CDR3 is 15 amino acids long. Germline-derived CDR1 and CDR2 are MNHEY and SMNVEV (reference sequence). This CDR3 reads CASSPIQGASHGYTF. The CDR3 coding sequence is TGTGCCAGCAGTCCTATACAGGGGGCGAGCCATGGCTACACCTTC.

The chain is built from TRBV28 and TRBJ1-5; 8 nucleotides match TRBD1. Germline trimming cut 4 bases from V and 9 bases from J; bases unmatched to any gene: 11. The CDR3 has 15 residues. Germline-derived CDR1 and CDR2 are MDHEN and SYDVKM. In DNA, the CDR3 is TGTGCCAGCAGTTACACAGGGACAGGAAGGAGGCCCCAGCATTTT. Translation: CASSYTGTGRRPQHF.